This T cell receptor beta chain was obtained from a study of blood T cell repertoires in COVID-19. As for the study in general: The study drew acute and convalescent COVID-19 samples from the United States, Italy and Spain. T cells, B-cell-depleted T cells, or PBMCs supplied cDNA or gDNA.

Original processing methods: Amplified reference gene primers provided the basis for estimating nucleated cell counts. Here immunoSEQ multiplex PCR was the method, and the copy in TCRdb shows in-frame clones only, minus some. V, J and clone size were drawn from that table, and D and trimming were deduced from the DNA. The sample yields about 72,000 clones, roughly 80% seen once. This CDR3 contains 15 residues. Germline CDR1 is LGHNA and CDR2 is YNFKEQ. V lost 4 bases and J lost 0, with 10 bases in between. What was sequenced was peripheral blood. The chain carries TRBV4-2 and TRBJ1-5; D perhaps matches TRBD1 (5 bases). The TCR originated in a human donor in a cohort sampled during active COVID-19. CDR3 DNA sequence: TGTGCCAGCAGCCTGACAGAATATAGCAATCAGCCCCAGCATTTT. It translates to CASSLTEYSNQPQHF.